This record looks at one T cell receptor beta chain sequence and its context. This clone was counted a few times. Its antigen specificity is not known. No base quality values were provided; no much bigger clone lies one nucleotide off. These data originate in a study of CD8+ T cells in alopecia areata (dated by TCRdb to the late 2010s). For the study in its entirety: Treated patients were enrolled in an open-label pilot trial of oral tofacitinib at 5 to 10 mg twice daily for moderate-to-severe alopecia areata. Tofacitinib was given for 6 to 18 months, followed by 6 months of follow-up off drug to assess delayed response and recurrence. To study T cell clonal expansion in alopecia areata, the researchers applied high-throughput TCRbeta sequencing to both the C3H/HeJ mouse model and human patients. Human TCRbeta sequencing covered scalp tissue and sorted CD4+ and CD8+ peripheral blood T cells from patchy and totalis/universalis alopecia areata patients and healthy controls. Biopsies were taken from tofacitinib-treated patients at baseline and at 4 and 24 weeks of treatment, and a later scalp biopsy was taken in several of the tofacitinib-treated patients. Scalp clonality was compared across normal scalp (n=4), patchy alopecia areata scalp (n=8), and alopecia totalis/universalis scalp (n=8). RNA came from the PAXgene miRNA kit for fixed scalp, the miRNeasy kit for PBMCs, and the RNeasy kit for mouse skin. TCRbeta CDR3 regions were amplified by immunoSEQ multiplex PCR using 35 Vbeta forward and 13 Jbeta reverse primers. Overall results and qualifications from the work: Compared with normal scalp, lesional scalp had higher clonality and more expanded CD8+ clones, particularly in alopecia totalis/universalis, a pattern that suggests antigenic drive. Scalp TCR repertoire analysis is complicated because resident alphabeta T cells in normal human skin are also sequenced, whereas mouse skin is dominated by gammadelta T cells. TCR sequences shared between patients were less clear than in mice, possibly partly because of HLA diversity in the patient population.

The library was prepared using the immunoSEQ multiplex PCR assay. RNA was extracted from all samples and reverse transcribed into cDNA as template for TCR sequencing. SuperScript III was used to make first-strand cDNA, primed with a 2:1 mix of oligo-dT and random hexamers. A synthetic immune receptor repertoire was used to assess amplification bias, and residual bias was removed computationally. The original pipeline was this. After raw reads were preprocessed to remove errors, the CDR3 was defined following IMGT conventions as running from the conserved cysteine to phenylalanine. Clonality was computed by normalizing Shannon entropy by log2 of the number of productive unique TCRs and subtracting the result from 1. Whether each scalp clone was CD4 or CD8 was inferred by checking scalp TCRbeta sequences against the CD4 and CD8 repertoires from sorted blood. This is the immuneACCESS table as TCRdb keeps it, with only in-frame sequences that have V and J called. A part of the clones is gone; compared with another copy, unresolved V genes explain less than half, and the rest is unexplained. That table furnishes V, J and clone size, whereas the DNA furnished D and trimming. The sample includes some 99,000 clones, with over 40% observed a single time. Around 0.8% of the sample is held by the ten biggest clonotypes.

Lesional scalp punch biopsies and peripheral blood were obtained from alopecia areata patients. PBMCs were separated by density centrifugation and stained for CD3, CD4 and CD8, after which CD4+ and CD8+ T cells were sorted on a FACSAria. The sample comprised CD4+ T cells sorted from blood. This clonotype was obtained from a human donor with alopecia areata.

CDR3 reads: CASGFAEQFF. Read as DNA, the sequence is TGTGCCAGTGGGTTCGCTGAGCAGTTCTTC. Rearrangement joined TRBV28 to TRBJ2-1, with an unclear D gene assignment. CDR1 and CDR2 are drawn from the germline V gene: MDHEN, SYDVKM. The CDR3 holds 10 amino acids from the cysteine to the phenylalanine. CDR3 DNA is the only sequence kept; it has 30 bases, read in frame from the first base. Trimming takes 9 bases from V and 9 bases from J, and the germline ends sit 9 bases apart.